This entry lists 8 T cell receptor beta chains sequenced from one sample in a study of CD4 T cells in relation to SARS-CoV-2 and coronaviruses. Before the COVID-19 pandemic, during about 2011-2019, CD4+ T cells were taken from unexposed donors. TCRdb keeps only in-frame clones here, not all; method: immunoSEQ multiplex PCR. The repertoire consists of about 59,000 clones, with around 86% occurring once and the leading ten covering more than 1.1%. Input material: memory CD4+ T cells from PBMCs. These receptors originate from a human donor in good health.

The CDR3 DNA reads TGTGCCAGCAGCCAGGGGCAGGGGGTGGTGAACACTGAAGCTTTCTTT. Translated: CASSQGQGVVNTEAFF. The V call is TRBV14, the J call TRBJ1-1; 7 bases agree with TRBD1. The CDR3 is 16 amino acids. Trimming removed 3 bases from V and 0 bases from J; junction bases left unmatched: 7. Germline lookup yields CDR1 SGHDN and CDR2 FVKESK.

There are a few counts of this clone. The V and J genes are TRBV2 and TRBJ1-1; a weak D match, TRBD1 (6 bases). V lost 7 bases and J lost 3, with 15 bases in between. The CDR3 sequence is 14 residues long. Germline V gene lookup returns CDR1 SNHLY and CDR2 FYNNEI. CDR3 protein: CASNSDRSYTEAFF. DNA of the CDR3: TGTGCCAGCAACTCAGACAGGTCCTACACTGAAGCTTTCTTT.

The chain couples TRBV14 to TRBJ2-1; tentative D call: TRBD2 (6 bases). Germline loops: CDR1 SGHDN, CDR2 FVKESK. Trimming stripped 0 bases from V and 9 bases from J, with 9 bases between. The CDR3 is made up of 13 amino acids. The CDR3 nucleotides read TGTGCCAGCAGCCAAGATCTTAGCGGTGAGCAGTTCTTC. Its translation is CASSQDLSGEQFF. Variable domain in full (rest from reference TRBV14 and TRBJ2-1): EAGVTQFPSHSVIEKGQTVTLRCDPISGHDNLYWYRRVMGKEIKFLLHFVKESKQDESGMPNNRFLAERTGGTYSTLKVQPAELEDSGVYFCASSQDLSGEQFFGPGTRLTVL.

The genes are TRBV4-1 and TRBJ2-7; TRBD1 matches 7 bases. The CDR3 consists of 15 residues. Trimming at V came to 4 bases and at J to 2 bases, leaving 8 bases not matched to a gene. The germline V gene has CDR1 MGHRA and CDR2 YSYEKL. CDR3: CASSRLGQVTYEQYF. Written as DNA, the CDR3 is TGCGCCAGCAGCCGCCTAGGACAGGTTACCTACGAGCAGTACTTC.

The DNA of the CDR3 is TGTGCCAGTAGTAGGGGGACCCGGAATTCACCCCTCCACTTT. Translated: CASSRGTRNSPLHF. This sequence joins TRBV19 and TRBJ1-6; D is possibly TRBD1 (5 bases). V was trimmed by 4 bases and J by 7 bases, leaving 11 bases between them. CDR1 is LNHDA, CDR2 SQIVND, per germline (reference sequence). The CDR3 consists of 14 residues.

DNA for the CDR3: TGTGCCAGCAGCCAAGACCACTTTCTCCGCGAGCAGTACTTC. It yields the protein CASSQDHFLREQYF. The V and J genes are TRBV3-1 (or the pseudogene TRBV3-2) and TRBJ2-7; no firm D call. Germline CDR1 reads LGHDT; CDR2 reads YNNKEL (reference sequence). The CDR3 contains 14 residues. V dropped 0 bases and J dropped 6 bases, with 12 bases sitting between them.

The genes are TRBV7-9 and TRBJ2-7; TRBD2 agrees at 10 bases. There are 14 residues in the CDR3. V shed 5 bases and J 4 bases; nucleotides not matched to a gene: 5. Germline V CDR1 and CDR2: SEHNR, FQNEAQ (reference sequence). For the CDR3, the DNA is TGTGCCAGCAGCCACGGGACTAGCGTGTACGAGCAGTACTTC. It specifies CASSHGTSVYEQYF.

The chain combines TRBV6-1 with TRBJ2-7; no definite D call. V lost 2 bases to trimming and J lost 6 bases, with 5 bases between them. Germline V gene data show CDR1 as MNHNS and CDR2 as SASEGT. The CDR3 is 11 residues long. CDR3 amino acids: CASSEIREQYF. In DNA, the CDR3 is TGTGCCAGCAGTGAAATACGCGAGCAGTACTTC.